This is a list of T cell receptor beta chains from one sample in a study of blood T cell repertoires in COVID-19. Only in-frame clones appear in the TCRdb table, and some are missing; sequencing was by immunoSEQ multiplex PCR. The table includes approximately 500,000 clones, roughly 87% detected once. The sequencing input was peripheral blood. The receptors come from a man between 18 and 35 years old with COVID-19, enrolled during active disease. Both conserved end residues are part of each CDR3. A D gene is named only where the DNA matches it firmly. Where a row states a size, it is once, few, many or the class of an expanded clone; other rows omit it.

CDR3 DNA	CDR3 protein	V gene	D gene	J gene	clone size
TGTGCCAGCAGTGAAAGCCAGGGATCCTACGAGCAGTACTTC	CASSESQGSYEQYF	TRBV2	-	TRBJ2-7	once
TGTGCCAGCATCAAGCGGGGGGTAGGAGAGACCCAGTACTTC	CASIKRGVGETQYF	TRBV3-1/TRBV3-2	TRBD2	TRBJ2-5	-
TGTGCCACCAGTGACCCCGTCTCCGGGACTAGCGGTGAGAAGCAGTTCTTC	CATSDPVSGTSGEKQFF	TRBV24-1	TRBD2	TRBJ2-1	once
TGTGCCTGGCGAGGGACAGGGGGAGAGGGCTACACCTTC	CAWRGTGGEGYTF	TRBV30	TRBD1	TRBJ1-2	-
TGTGCCAGCAGTGTCTTCAATGAGCAGTTCTTC	CASSVFNEQFF	TRBV12-3/TRBV12-4	-	TRBJ2-1	-
TGTGCCAGCAGCTTAGCGACTAGCGGGAGGACCGGGGAGCTGTTTTTT	CASSLATSGRTGELFF	TRBV7-2	TRBD2	TRBJ2-2	-
TGTGCCAGCAGTGAAGACAGGGGGCTAGGCTACACCTTC	CASSEDRGLGYTF	TRBV2	TRBD1	TRBJ1-2	-
TGTGCCAGCAGCCCCGTTCCGGGGTCCGGCTACGAGCAGTACTTC	CASSPVPGSGYEQYF	TRBV7-8	-	TRBJ2-7	-
TGTGCCAGTAGTCCGACTAGCGGCGGTTCCTACAATGAGCAGTTCTTC	CASSPTSGGSYNEQFF	TRBV19	TRBD2	TRBJ2-1	-
TGTGCCAGCAGTAAGGACAGGGGGGAAAAACTGTTTTTT	CASSKDRGEKLFF	TRBV12-3/TRBV12-4	TRBD1	TRBJ1-4	once
TGTGCCAGCAGTGAAGATCGACATAGCAATCAGCCCCAGCATTTT	CASSEDRHSNQPQHF	TRBV6-1	-	TRBJ1-5	-
TGCAGCGTTGAGGGGGAGGGGCTCTACAATGAGCAGTTCTTC	CSVEGEGLYNEQFF	TRBV29-1	TRBD2	TRBJ2-1	-
TGTGCCAGCAGTGAGGTGGGGGACAGGGCTGGGTACGAGCAGTACTTC	CASSEVGDRAGYEQYF	TRBV2	TRBD1	TRBJ2-7	-
TGTGCCAGCTCACCAACGACAAGCTTTTCCTACAATGAGCAGTTCTTC	CASSPTTSFSYNEQFF	TRBV18	-	TRBJ2-1	-
TGTGCCAGCAGTTATGGAGCAGACCATTCACCCCTCCACTTT	CASSYGADHSPLHF	TRBV6-2/TRBV6-3	-	TRBJ1-6	once
TGTGCCAGCAGTTACTTACACTACGAGCAGTACTTC	CASSYLHYEQYF	TRBV6-5	-	TRBJ2-7	-
TGTGCCAGCAGCGCCCGACAGGTTTCCTTGGGGGAGCAGTACTTC	CASSARQVSLGEQYF	TRBV7-8	-	TRBJ2-7	-
TGTGCCAGCAGCCAAGATCGCGATAAAGCTTTCTTT	CASSQDRDKAFF	TRBV3-1/TRBV3-2	-	TRBJ1-1	-
TGTGCCAGTAGTATGGACGGGAACTCCTACGAGCAGTACTTC	CASSMDGNSYEQYF	TRBV19	-	TRBJ2-7	-
TGTGCCAGCAGCTTGGGCGCCAGGGAAGTCACAGATACGCAGTATTTT	CASSLGAREVTDTQYF	TRBV7-6	-	TRBJ2-3	-
TGTGCCAGCAGCACGCCCGGGGAACGCAGCTATCAGCCCCAGCATTTT	CASSTPGERSYQPQHF	TRBV7-9	-	TRBJ1-5	few
TGTGCCAGCACAGGGCCCACAGATACGCAGTATTTT	CASTGPTDTQYF	TRBV6-5	-	TRBJ2-3	few
TGTGCCACATGCCGCGGGGCTAACTATGGCTACACCTTC	CATCRGANYGYTF	TRBV6-5	-	TRBJ1-2	-
TGTGCCAGTAGTTCGCTCCAGGGTCTGTATCAGCCCCAGCATTTT	CASSSLQGLYQPQHF	TRBV19	-	TRBJ1-5	-
TGTGCCAGCGGGCTAGACGGACAGAACATTCAGTACTTC	CASGLDGQNIQYF	TRBV6-5	-	TRBJ2-4	-
TGTGCCAGCAGCTTACCGGGACAGCGGGCTTTCTTT	CASSLPGQRAFF	TRBV6-5	TRBD1	TRBJ1-1	-
TGTGCCAGCAGCTGGGACAGCAAAGAGACCCAGTACTTC	CASSWDSKETQYF	TRBV7-9	TRBD1	TRBJ2-5	-
TGTGCCAGCAGTTACTCAGACAGGGCTAACACTGAAGCTTTCTTT	CASSYSDRANTEAFF	TRBV6-6	TRBD1	TRBJ1-1	-
TGTGCCAGCACTGATGAGCGATACAGGTTCAGCGGGGAGCTGTTTTTT	CASTDERYRFSGELFF	TRBV6-1	-	TRBJ2-2	-
TGTGCCAGCTCACCGCGGGGGGCACAAGAGACCCAGTACTTC	CASSPRGAQETQYF	TRBV18	TRBD2	TRBJ2-5	-
TGCAGCGTTCACAGATTCAATGAGCAGTTCTTC	CSVHRFNEQFF	TRBV29-1	-	TRBJ2-1	-